This TCR beta chain appears in the sequencing data of a study of post-analysis software for immune sequencing data. Across the study: Recorded disease courses covered relapsing-remitting, secondary progressive and progressive-relapsing multiple sclerosis. Some patients had no subtype annotation.

Prepared libraries of TCR beta cDNA carried unique molecular identifiers. Approximately 0.5 million cDNA molecules were recovered from an input of about 0.9 to 10 million T cells. TCRdb analysed the PCR reads with MiXCR anew, one entry per CDR3 protein. This repertoire shows about 760,000 distinct CDR3 sequences, around 27% found once; its top ten account for about 0.5%. On this clonotype: The antigen remains unidentified.

Points from the study as a whole: Multiple sclerosis patients had significantly lower normalized Chao1 diversity than controls.

The sample consisted of blood. The receptor was derived from a girl aged 10 to 17 with multiple sclerosis.

The CDR3 nucleotides are TGTGCCAGCAGTTTCGGAGGTTTAATCACCGGGGAGCTGTTTTTT. This translates into CASSFGGLITGELFF. This sequence joins TRBV6-5 and TRBJ2-2; perhaps TRBD2 as D (5 bases). This CDR3 has 15 amino acids. Germline lookup yields CDR1 MNHEY and CDR2 SVGAGI. The V and J ends lost 4 bases and 4 bases respectively, with 13 bases between them.